The clone carrying this TCR beta chain showed up just a few times. Its antigen is still unknown. Looked up from germline, CDR1 is DFQATT and CDR2 is SNEGSKA (reference sequence). The ends were cut back, 3 bases at V and 5 bases at J, with 22 bases in the middle. The CDR3 totals 16 residues. This sample is drawn from a study of T-cell memory formation after mild COVID-19. Study background: Largely, the TCR clusters proved donor specific.

TCRdb re-analysed the 5' RACE reads in MiXCR, keeping a single row per CDR3 protein. The repertoire has hundreds of thousands of distinct CDR3 sequences, roughly a fifth of them found once; the top ten carry around 21%. Study-level points and caveats: Later expanders leaned CD4+, whereas clones that contracted between day 15 and 85 were balanced CD4/CD8. Nothing showed for sure that second-wave clones peaking on day 37 were SARS-CoV-2 specific.

Material for sequencing was PBMCs or a T cell subset sorted from them (not recorded which). This receptor was obtained from a young man who had mild COVID-19 (a few samples of this study predate the infection). Cell type and time point are not known. The chain links TRBV20-1 to TRBJ1-1, with D perhaps matching TRBD1 (5 bases). CDR3 residues: CSASPTDLSRGTEAFF. The CDR3 DNA reads TGCAGTGCTAGCCCGACAGACCTCTCCCGGGGAACTGAAGCTTTCTTT.